Included here is one T cell receptor (beta chain) sequence, with context. The clone's antigen remains unknown. No much larger clonotype is one base removed from it; base qualities were not supplied. The treatment or condition label on this specimen signifies: allogeneic hematopoietic cell transplantation with graft depleted of TCRalphabeta T cells and CD19 B cells. Transplant recipients were children who received TCRalphabeta/CD19-depleted allogeneic hematopoietic cell grafts. For CDR1 and CDR2, the germline V gene (reference sequence) lists SGHKS and YYEKEE. The trim is 2 bases for V and 2 bases for J, with a gap of 11 bases between the germline ends. The cysteine opens and the phenylalanine closes a CDR3 of 14 amino acids. The entry retains the CDR3 DNA only, 42 bases that are in frame from base 1. This sample is part of a study of T-cell reconstitution after alpha-beta-depleted transplantation in children (dated by TCRdb to 2015 to 2016). In the study overall: Using TCR repertoire profiling, the study quantitatively followed how T-cell immune reconstitution unfolded in children after TCRalphabeta/CD19-depleted allogeneic hematopoietic cell transplantation. Findings and caveats that apply to the study as a whole: Over subsequent months, a decline in hyperexpanded clone frequencies was noted, and after one year, T-cell counts and TCRbeta diversity were mostly ascribed to newly produced T cells. In some patients, high TCRbeta diversity at day 60 was attributed to recipient T cells and intrathymic progenitors that had survived conditioning. About two months after transplant, the apparently early recovery of alphabetaT-cell counts reportedly depended on just several hundred clones that had expanded rapidly and came from non-depleted graft cells.

Library creation used PCR. TCRdb lists the instrument as Illumina HiSeq 2500. TCR library preparation used molecular barcoding, with unique molecular identifiers applied to normalize quantification of the TCRbeta repertoire. TCRdb cleaned the public reads at Q25 with fastp, built clones with MiXCR and kept in-frame beta chains. Duplicate CDR3 protein sequences are folded into a single record with the most common DNA and genes. This sample comprises fewer than 1 million distinct CDR3 sequences, around 17% of them detected only once. The top ten hold about 5% of the sample. The chain uses TRBV5-5 and TRBJ2-7, with the D gene call left open. The material sequenced was PBMCs, mostly from graft donor cells, taken 360 days after TCRalphabeta/CD19-depleted stem cell transplant. This receptor was identified in a male patient aged 10 to 17 who had a stem cell transplant for acute lymphoblastic leukemia, so the T cells may come from the graft donor. The CDR3 region has the sequence CASSLWQAPYEQYF. The nucleotide sequence is given as TGTGCCAGCAGCTTATGGCAGGCTCCCTACGAGCAGTACTTC. With the portions outside the CDR3 filled from the reference TRBV5-5 and TRBJ2-7 genes, the complete variable region becomes DAGVTQSPTHLIKTRGQQVTLRCSPISGHKSVSWYQQVLGQGPQFIFQYYEKEERGRGNFPDRFSARQFPNYSSELNVNALLLGDSALYLCASSLWQAPYEQYFGPGTRLTVT.